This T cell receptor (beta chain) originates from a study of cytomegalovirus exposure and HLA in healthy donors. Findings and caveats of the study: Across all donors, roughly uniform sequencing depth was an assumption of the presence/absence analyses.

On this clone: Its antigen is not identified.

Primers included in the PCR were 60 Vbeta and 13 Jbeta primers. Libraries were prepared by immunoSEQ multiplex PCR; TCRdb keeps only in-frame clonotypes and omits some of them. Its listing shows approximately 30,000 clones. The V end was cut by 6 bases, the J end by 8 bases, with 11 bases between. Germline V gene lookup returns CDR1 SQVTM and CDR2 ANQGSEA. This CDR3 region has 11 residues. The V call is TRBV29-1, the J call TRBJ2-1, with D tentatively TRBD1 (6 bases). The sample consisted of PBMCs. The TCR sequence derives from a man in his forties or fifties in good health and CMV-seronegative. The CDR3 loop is CSVGQLDEQFF. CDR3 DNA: TGCAGCGTAGGACAGCTCGATGAGCAGTTCTTC.